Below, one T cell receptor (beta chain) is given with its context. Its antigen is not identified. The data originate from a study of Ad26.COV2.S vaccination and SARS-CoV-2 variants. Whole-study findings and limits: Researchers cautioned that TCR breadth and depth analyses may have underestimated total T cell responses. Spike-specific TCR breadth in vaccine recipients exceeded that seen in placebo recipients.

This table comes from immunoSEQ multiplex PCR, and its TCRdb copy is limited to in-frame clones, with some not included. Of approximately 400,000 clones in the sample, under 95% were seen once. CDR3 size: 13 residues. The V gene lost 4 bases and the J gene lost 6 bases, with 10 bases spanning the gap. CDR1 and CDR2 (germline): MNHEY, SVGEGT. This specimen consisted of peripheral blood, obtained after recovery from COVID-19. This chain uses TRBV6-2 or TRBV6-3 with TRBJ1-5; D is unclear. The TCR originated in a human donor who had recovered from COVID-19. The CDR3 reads CASSWGGSQPQHF. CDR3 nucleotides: TGTGCCAGCAGTTGGGGAGGTTCTCAGCCCCAGCATTTT.